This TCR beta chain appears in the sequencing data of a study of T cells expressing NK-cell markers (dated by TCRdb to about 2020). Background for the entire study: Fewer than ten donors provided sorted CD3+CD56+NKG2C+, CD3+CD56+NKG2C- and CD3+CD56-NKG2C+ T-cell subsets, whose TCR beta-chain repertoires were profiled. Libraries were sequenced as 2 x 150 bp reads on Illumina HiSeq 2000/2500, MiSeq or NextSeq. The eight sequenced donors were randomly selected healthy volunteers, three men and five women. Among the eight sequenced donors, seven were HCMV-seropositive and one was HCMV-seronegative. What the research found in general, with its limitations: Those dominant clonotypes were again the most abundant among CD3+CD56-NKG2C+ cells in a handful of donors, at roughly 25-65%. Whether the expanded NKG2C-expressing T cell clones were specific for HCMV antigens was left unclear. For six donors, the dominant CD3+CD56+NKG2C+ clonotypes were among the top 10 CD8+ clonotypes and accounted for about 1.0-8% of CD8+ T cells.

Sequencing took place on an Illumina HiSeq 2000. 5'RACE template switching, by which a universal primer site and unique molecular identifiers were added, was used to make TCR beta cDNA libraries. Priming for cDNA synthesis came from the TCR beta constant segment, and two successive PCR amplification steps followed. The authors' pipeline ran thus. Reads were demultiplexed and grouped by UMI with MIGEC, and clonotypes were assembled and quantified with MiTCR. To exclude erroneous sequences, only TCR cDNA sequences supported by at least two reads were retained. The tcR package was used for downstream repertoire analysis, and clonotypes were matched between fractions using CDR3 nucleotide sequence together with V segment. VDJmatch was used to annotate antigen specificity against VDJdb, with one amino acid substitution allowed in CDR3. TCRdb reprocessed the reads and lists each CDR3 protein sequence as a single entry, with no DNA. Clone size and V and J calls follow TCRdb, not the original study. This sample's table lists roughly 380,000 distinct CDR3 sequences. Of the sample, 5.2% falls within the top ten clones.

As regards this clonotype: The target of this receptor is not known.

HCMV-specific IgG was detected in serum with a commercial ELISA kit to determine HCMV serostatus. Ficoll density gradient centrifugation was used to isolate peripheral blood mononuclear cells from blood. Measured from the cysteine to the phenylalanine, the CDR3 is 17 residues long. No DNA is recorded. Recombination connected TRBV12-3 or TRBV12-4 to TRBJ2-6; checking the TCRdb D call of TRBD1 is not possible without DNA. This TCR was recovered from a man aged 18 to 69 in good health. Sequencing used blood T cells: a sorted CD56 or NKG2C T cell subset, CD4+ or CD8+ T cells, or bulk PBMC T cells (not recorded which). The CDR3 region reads CASSYGTGRSGANVLTF.